The 28 T cell receptor beta chains below were found in one sample sequenced in a study of CD4 T cells in relation to SARS-CoV-2 and coronaviruses. The unexposed donors gave CD4+ T cells in 2011-2018, prior to COVID-19. CD4+ T cells were isolated from the cells after about nine days of culture. Their cognate antigens are unknown. The method was immunoSEQ multiplex PCR; TCRdb's version includes in-frame clones alone and lacks a portion of them. The sample records 8,500 to 13,000 clones, 70% to 85% being singletons. The sample taken for sequencing was CD4+ T cells from PBMCs, cultured in vitro. These receptors came from a human donor in good health.

This clone was picked up a small number of times. This sequence joins TRBV4-1 and TRBJ1-5; no reliable D call. Trimming took off 4 bases at V and 1 base at J, with 14 bases between the two ends. CDR1 and CDR2 from the germline V gene are MGHRA and YSYEKL. The CDR3 contains 16 residues. DNA for the CDR3: TGCGCCAGCAGCCCTGGACTGCGGAGGAGCAATCAGCCCCAGCATTTT. This encodes CASSPGLRRSNQPQHF.

The chain combines TRBV7-8 with TRBJ2-2; TRBD2 matches 9 bases. Per the germline V gene, CDR1 is SGHVS and CDR2 is FQNEAQ. This CDR3 has 18 residues. J lost 4 bases, V lost 3 bases, and 12 bases had no gene match. Written as DNA, the CDR3 is TGTGCCAGCAGCTTCCCAGCGGGGGGAATCTCGGTCACCGGGGAGCTGTTTTTT. This sequence encodes CASSFPAGGISVTGELFF.

The chain combines TRBV7-9 with TRBJ2-7; D tentatively fits TRBD1 or TRBD2 (5 bases each). Germline values: CDR1 SEHNR, CDR2 FQNEAQ (reference sequence). V dropped 5 bases and J dropped 2 bases, with 10 bases sitting between them. The CDR3 covers 13 residues. The CDR3 DNA is TGTGCCAGCAGCGGACGGGGCCCCTACGAGCAGTACTTC. It is translated as CASSGRGPYEQYF.

This chain links TRBV11-2 with TRBJ2-1; 12 bases align to TRBD2. Trimming took 5 bases from V and 5 from J; bases not matched to a gene: 10. This CDR3 spans 17 amino acids. Germline CDR1 and CDR2: SGHAT and FQNNGV. The CDR3, as DNA: TGTGCCAGCAGCCTCCTAGCGGGGGGGCCGAAGAACAATGAGCAGTTCTTC. It codes for CASSLLAGGPKNNEQFF.

There are a few counts of this clone. The CDR3 region is CASGVLSGTDTQYF. Here the CDR3 DNA reads TGTGCCAGCGGAGTCCTCAGCGGTACAGATACGCAGTATTTT. The chain uses TRBV19 and TRBJ2-3, with D possibly being TRBD2 (5 bases). The V gene lost 9 bases and the J gene lost 3 bases, with 16 bases spanning the gap. This CDR3 comprises 14 residues. Germline V CDR1 and CDR2: LNHDA, SQIVND (reference sequence).

The chain links TRBV6-5 to TRBJ2-3, with TRBD2 matching 9 bases. V was clipped by 6 bases and J by 14 bases; unmatched bases: 6. The CDR3 runs to 11 residues. CDR1 is MNHEY and CDR2 is SVGAGI in the germline V gene. The CDR3 DNA is TGTGCCAGCAGCTCCGGGACTAGCACGTATTTT. It yields the protein CASSSGTSTYF.

The chain employs TRBV12-3 or TRBV12-4 and TRBJ2-3; 7 positions agree with TRBD2. This CDR3 spans 13 amino acids. V lost 8 bases, J lost 2 bases, and 4 bases stayed unmatched. In DNA form, the CDR3 reads TGTGCCAGCTGCCGGGGGGACACAGATACGCAGTATTTT. Translation: CASCRGDTDTQYF.

A single count supports this clone. The rearrangement links TRBV29-1 to TRBJ1-2; 9 bases match TRBD1. The ends lost 7 bases at V and 4 bases at J; junction bases unmatched: 16. This CDR3 has 16 amino acids. Germline CDR1 is SQVTM and CDR2 is ANQGSEA. In DNA form, the CDR3 reads TGCAGCGCCTCCGGGACAGGGTTCCGGGGTGGCTATGGCTACACCTTC. This encodes CSASGTGFRGGYGYTF.

The chain has TRBV19 and TRBJ2-1; 9 bases are shared with TRBD1. Germline assignment: CDR1 LNHDA and CDR2 SQIVND (reference sequence). V dropped 6 bases and J dropped 8; count of bases not matched to a gene: 11. CDR3 length: 15 residues. Here the CDR3 DNA reads TGTGCCAGTAGCACCATCGGGACAGGGTCTCATGAGCAGTTCTTC. Its translation: CASSTIGTGSHEQFF.

V and J are TRBV6-5 and TRBJ1-4; tentatively, D is TRBD1 (5 bases). The V and J ends lost 6 bases and 7 bases respectively, with 18 bases between them. The CDR3 spans 15 residues. Germline V gene lookup returns CDR1 MNHEY and CDR2 SVGAGI. In nucleotides, the CDR3 is TGTGCCAGCAGCCCCGGGACCTCCGTGGGTGAAAAACTGTTTTTT. It translates to CASSPGTSVGEKLFF.

CDR3 sequence reads: CASSSGLGTYEQYF. CDR3 coding DNA: TGTGCCAGCAGCTCGGGACTGGGCACCTACGAGCAGTACTTC. J is TRBJ2-7 and V is TRBV5-4; D is perhaps TRBD2 (6 bases). Trimming pared 3 bases from V and 2 bases from J, leaving 12 bases between. Germline lookup yields CDR1 SGHNT and CDR2 YYREEE (reference sequence). This CDR3 contains 14 residues.

The V gene is TRBV6-5, the J gene TRBJ1-6, with 9 bases that match TRBD1. Germline trimming cut 6 bases from V and 9 bases from J; bases unmatched to any gene: 9. The CDR3 is 15 amino acids. The germline V gene encodes CDR1 MNHEY and CDR2 SVGAGI. CDR3 in amino acids: CASRRGQGVGSPLHF. The CDR3 nucleotides are TGTGCCAGCAGGCGGGGACAGGGTGTCGGTTCACCCCTCCACTTT.

This clone is a singleton in its sample. The chain has TRBV18 and TRBJ2-7, with TRBD1 as a possible D gene (5 bases). Per the germline V gene, CDR1 is KGHSH and CDR2 is LQKENI. Trimming removed 3 bases from V and 6 bases from J, with 15 bases in between. This CDR3 is built from 14 residues. The CDR3 is CASSPAGKSPEQYF. The DNA of the CDR3 is TGTGCCAGCTCACCGGCAGGGAAGAGTCCCGAGCAGTACTTC.

The chain recombines TRBV7-3 with TRBJ2-5, with TRBD1 matching 7 bases. The J call may not be correct, given that the DNA end is closer to TRBJ2-7. The CDR3 runs 15 residues. The V gene's germline CDR1 is SGHTA and CDR2 FQGTGA. The CDR3, as DNA: TGTGCCAGCAGTCTATCCGAGGGGGCCTCCTACGAGCAGTACTTC. Protein sequence: CASSLSEGASYEQYF.

The V gene is TRBV7-9, the J gene TRBJ2-3; tentatively, D is TRBD2 (5 bases). The germline gives CDR1 SEHNR, CDR2 FQNEAQ (reference sequence). V gave up 0 bases and J gave up 0 bases, with 7 bases separating them. This CDR3 has 15 amino acids. This CDR3 reads CASSLAGVSTDTQYF. In nucleotides, the CDR3 is TGTGCCAGCAGCTTAGCCGGGGTTAGCACAGATACGCAGTATTTT.

The genes are TRBV2 and TRBJ2-2; unclear D gene. The germline V gene has CDR1 SNHLY and CDR2 FYNNEI. The CDR3 spans 15 residues. Trimming took 2 bases from V and 2 from J, leaving 9 bases between them. DNA for the CDR3: TGTGCCAGCAGTGAATTGAGCAGTAACACCGGGGAGCTGTTTTTT. This gives the protein CASSELSSNTGELFF.

The chain couples TRBV5-6 to TRBJ2-7; D tentatively fits TRBD1 or TRBD2 (6 bases each). The ends were cut back, 4 bases at V and 4 bases at J, with 21 bases in the middle. The CDR3 spans 16 residues. Germline CDR1 SGHDT, CDR2 YYEEEE. The CDR3 protein is CASSPHPGAVRYEQYF. CDR3 nucleotide sequence: TGTGCCAGCAGCCCCCACCCGGGGGCGGTTCGTTACGAGCAGTACTTC.

This chain connects TRBV19 to TRBJ1-2; a weak D match, TRBD1 (6 bases). The CDR3 has 13 residues. Trimming pared 9 bases from V and 4 bases from J, leaving 15 bases between. Germline assignment: CDR1 LNHDA and CDR2 SQIVND (reference sequence). Here the CDR3 DNA reads TGTGCCAGCACTACAGGGTCCGGCTATGGCTACACCTTC. This encodes CASTTGSGYGYTF.

The count of this clone is one. This chain links TRBV9 with TRBJ1-1; possibly TRBD1 for D (6 bases). With 5 bases removed from V and 4 bases from J, the gap between germline ends came to 15 bases. The CDR3 has 14 residues. The germline V gene has CDR1 SGDLS and CDR2 YYNGEE. CDR3 region: CASRSLKGGTEAFF. In nucleotides, the CDR3 is TGTGCCAGCAGATCTTTGAAGGGGGGCACTGAAGCTTTCTTT. Variable domain in full (rest from reference TRBV9 and TRBJ1-1): DSGVTQTPKHLITATGQRVTLRCSPRSGDLSVYWYQQSLDQGLQFLIQYYNGEERAKGNILERFSAQQFPDLHSELNLSSLELGDSALYFCASRSLKGGTEAFFGQGTRLTVV.

The gene calls are TRBV4-1 and TRBJ2-5; unclear D gene. Germline values: CDR1 MGHRA, CDR2 YSYEKL. The CDR3 consists of 14 residues. Trimming pared 4 bases from V and 3 bases from J, leaving 12 bases between. For the CDR3, the DNA is TGCGCCAGCAGCCGGGGTGAGGCGGAAGAGACCCAGTACTTC. Translation: CASSRGEAEETQYF.

This clone came up once. V gene TRBV3-1 (or the pseudogene TRBV3-2) combines with J gene TRBJ2-2, with 10 nucleotides matching TRBD1. This CDR3 is built from 16 residues. Germline V gives CDR1 LGHDT, CDR2 YNNKEL (reference sequence). The ends lost 1 base at V and 5 bases at J; junction bases unmatched: 4. CDR3: CASSQGQGARTGELFF. The CDR3 coding sequence is TGTGCCAGCAGCCAAGGACAGGGGGCGCGGACCGGGGAGCTGTTTTTT.

This chain links TRBV29-1 with TRBJ2-7; 10 nucleotides agree with TRBD2. The CDR3 has 15 residues. The germline V gene encodes CDR1 SQVTM and CDR2 ANQGSEA. The V gene end was trimmed by 1 base and the J gene end by 7 bases; junction bases not matched to a gene: 10. This CDR3 reads CSVEGAGGPSWEQYF. DNA of the CDR3: TGCAGCGTTGAAGGAGCGGGAGGGCCCTCGTGGGAGCAGTACTTC.

The rearrangement uses TRBV24-1 and TRBJ2-7, with a weak D call TRBD2 (5 bases). CDR1 is KGHDR, CDR2 SFDVKD, per germline. V lost 7 bases and J 0 bases, leaving 18 bases between the germline ends. The CDR3 length is 16 residues. The CDR3 protein is CATRGDGIGCSYEQYF. In DNA, the CDR3 is TGTGCCACCAGGGGAGACGGAATAGGCTGCTCCTACGAGCAGTACTTC.

The chain combines TRBV27 with TRBJ1-4, with 9 bases matching TRBD1. J lost 0 bases, V lost 7 bases, and 3 bases had no gene match. CDR3 length equals 15 residues. Germline assignment: CDR1 MNHEY and CDR2 SMNVEV (reference sequence). CDR3 region: CASKRQGATNEKLFF. In DNA form, the CDR3 reads TGTGCCAGCAAGAGACAGGGGGCAACTAATGAAAAACTGTTTTTT. Complete variable domain (other parts from reference TRBV27 and TRBJ1-4): EAQVTQNPRYLITVTGKKLTVTCSQNMNHEYMSWYRQDPGLGLRQIYYSMNVEVTDKGDVPEGYKVSRKEKRNFPLILESPSPNQTSLYFCASKRQGATNEKLFFGSGTQLSVL.

This chain joins TRBV6-2 or TRBV6-3 and TRBJ1-5; weak D call: TRBD1 (6 bases). The germline CDR1 and CDR2 sequences are MNHEY and SVGEGT. This CDR3 spans 15 amino acids. Trimming pared 6 bases from V and 7 bases from J, leaving 19 bases between. The CDR3 sequence: CASSPRQATEQPQHF. The DNA for the CDR3 is TGTGCCAGCAGCCCTAGACAGGCTACGGAGCAGCCCCAGCATTTT.

The V gene is TRBV7-2, the J gene TRBJ1-5; D ambiguous. Germline V gene lookup returns CDR1 SGHTA and CDR2 FQGNSA. CDR3 length: 14 residues. Trimming took 2 bases from V and 2 from J, leaving 7 bases between them. The CDR3 region is CASSLLIGNQPQHF. The CDR3, as DNA: TGTGCCAGCAGCTTACTGATAGGCAATCAGCCCCAGCATTTT. Full variable domain (rest looked up from reference TRBV7-2 and TRBJ1-5): GAGVSQSPSNKVTEKGKDVELRCDPISGHTALYWYRQSLGQGLEFLIYFQGNSAPDKSGLPSDRFSAERTGGSVSTLTIQRTQQEDSAVYLCASSLLIGNQPQHFGDGTRLSIL.

The V and J genes are TRBV21-1 and TRBJ2-7; the table's D gene call, TRBD2, was not cross checked with the DNA. TRBV21-1 represents a pseudogene. CDR3 length equals 16 residues. DNA of the CDR3: TGTGCCAGCAGCAAAGAACGGAGCGGGGGCGGATACGAGCAGTACTTC. Protein product: CASSKERSGGGYEQYF.

The gene calls are TRBV5-1 and TRBJ2-1; D ambiguous. Trimming pared 9 bases from V and 3 bases from J, leaving 13 bases between. Germline assignment: CDR1 SGHRS and CDR2 YFSETQ. The CDR3 runs to 13 residues. CDR3 DNA: TGCGCCACCGGAGATGCAGACTACAATGAGCAGTTCTTC. Its protein is CATGDADYNEQFF.